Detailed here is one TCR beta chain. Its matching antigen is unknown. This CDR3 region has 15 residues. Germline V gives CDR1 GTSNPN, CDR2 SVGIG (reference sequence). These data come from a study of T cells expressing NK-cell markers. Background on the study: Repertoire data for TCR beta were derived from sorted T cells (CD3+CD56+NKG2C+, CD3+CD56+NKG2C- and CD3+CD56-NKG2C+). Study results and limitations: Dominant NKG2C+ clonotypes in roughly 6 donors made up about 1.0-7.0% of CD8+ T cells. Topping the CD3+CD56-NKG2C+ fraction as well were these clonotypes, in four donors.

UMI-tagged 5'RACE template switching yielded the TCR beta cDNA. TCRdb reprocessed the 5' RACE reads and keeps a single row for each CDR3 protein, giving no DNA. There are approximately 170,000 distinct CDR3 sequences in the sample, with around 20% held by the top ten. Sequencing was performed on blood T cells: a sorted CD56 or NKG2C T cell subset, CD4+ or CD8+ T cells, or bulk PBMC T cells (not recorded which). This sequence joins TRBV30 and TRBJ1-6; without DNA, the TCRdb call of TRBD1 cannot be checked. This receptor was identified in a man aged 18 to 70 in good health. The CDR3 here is CAWSAQDRDNSPLHF.